These T cell receptor beta chains were read from a single sample in a study of blood T cell repertoires in COVID-19. Profiling relied on immunoSEQ multiplex PCR, and the TCRdb table lists in-frame clones only, not all of them. This table has just under 350,000 clones, about 93% appearing once. Source material: peripheral blood. The receptors shown here come from a woman under 30 who had recovered from COVID-19. The CDR3 runs from the conserved cysteine through the conserved F or W. The D gene is left open where the match is weak. A row's size may be missing; if present it is once, few, many or a size class.

>TRBV27|-|TRBJ1-1|-
TGTGCCAGCAGTCTGGGCGCTGGGACTGAAGCTTTCTTT
CASSLGAGTEAFF
>TRBV2|-|TRBJ1-2|-
TGTGCCAGCAGTGAAGGGGCTTTATATGGCTACACCTTC
CASSEGALYGYTF
>TRBV30|-|TRBJ1-5|-
TGTGCCTGGAGTGTACAGACCAATCAGCCCCAGCATTTT
CAWSVQTNQPQHF
>TRBV5-1|TRBD2|TRBJ2-2|-
TGCGCCAGCAGCCGGATGGGCGGGAGGGTAACCGGGGAGCTGTTTTTT
CASSRMGGRVTGELFF
>TRBV5-4|-|TRBJ1-2|-
TGTGCCAGCAGCTTTCGAGCAACCAACTATGGCTACACCTTC
CASSFRATNYGYTF
>TRBV19|TRBD1|TRBJ1-3|-
TGTGCCAGTAGTCACAACGTACAGGGGTGGGGAAACACCATATATTTT
CASSHNVQGWGNTIYF
>TRBV21-1|-|TRBJ1-4|-
TGTGCCAGCAGCGAGAGCGCCGGGACAGAAGATGAAAAACTGTTTTTT
CASSESAGTEDEKLFF
>TRBV27|TRBD1|TRBJ1-1|once
TGTGCCAGCAGTCGCGTGACAGGGGTGAGCGCTGAAGCTTTCTTT
CASSRVTGVSAEAFF
>TRBV29-1|TRBD1|TRBJ1-1|-
TGCAGCGTCAAACAGGGGGCGGCGAGCACTGAAGCTTTCTTT
CSVKQGAASTEAFF
>TRBV2|-|TRBJ1-3|-
TGTGCCAGCAGCCTCGGGTGGGGAAACACCATATATTTT
CASSLGWGNTIYF
>TRBV19|TRBD2|TRBJ2-6|-
TGTGCCAGTAGGCCCTCATCCTTCGGACTAGCGGATACCTCTGGGGCCAACGTCCTGACTTTC
CASRPSSFGLADTSGANVLTF
>TRBV11-2|TRBD2|TRBJ2-1|-
TGTGCCAGCAGCTTAGATACACTAGCGGGTGGGGGCTGGAATGAGCAGTTCTTC
CASSLDTLAGGGWNEQFF
>TRBV5-6|TRBD1|TRBJ2-2|once
TGTGCCAGCAGCTTGCACGGACAGGGGGCGCCCGGGGAGCTGTTTTTT
CASSLHGQGAPGELFF
>TRBV29-1|-|TRBJ2-6|few
TGCAGCGTTCAAAGGGACACGGACTCTGGGGCCAACGTCCTGACTTTC
CSVQRDTDSGANVLTF
>TRBV5-1|-|TRBJ2-1|-
TGCGCCAGCAGCTTGGATTCAGGGAACAATGAGCAGTTCTTC
CASSLDSGNNEQFF
>TRBV29-1|-|TRBJ1-2|once
TGCAGCGTTGAAGTTGGGGGGGGCTACACCTTC
CSVEVGGGYTF
>TRBV27|-|TRBJ1-2|-
TGTGCCAGCAGTTTATCTGTGGAGGGTTTCTATGGCCACACCTTC
CASSLSVEGFYGHTF
>TRBV11-3|TRBD2|TRBJ2-1|-
TGTGCCAGCAGCCCGACTAGCGGAAGCTCCTACAATGAGCAGTTCTTC
CASSPTSGSSYNEQFF
>TRBV4-1|TRBD2|TRBJ2-1|-
TGCGCCAGCAAGGGACTAGGGGCCAATGAGCAGTTCTTC
CASKGLGANEQFF
>TRBV7-9|TRBD1|TRBJ2-3|-
TGTGCCAGCAGCTTGCGCCGGGACAGGGTCGCAGATACGCAGTATTTT
CASSLRRDRVADTQYF
>TRBV24-1|TRBD1|TRBJ2-6|-
TGTGCCACCAGTGACGACAGGGGGCGCGCTACTGGGGCCAACGTCCTGACTTTC
CATSDDRGRATGANVLTF
>TRBV5-1|TRBD1|TRBJ2-3|-
TGCGCCAGCAGCTGGGACAGGGTGACAGATACGCAGTATTTT
CASSWDRVTDTQYF
>TRBV6-1|TRBD1|TRBJ1-1|-
TGTGCCAGCAGTGGGGCCTTCAGGACAGGGAACACTGAAGCTTTCTTT
CASSGAFRTGNTEAFF
>TRBV27|TRBD1|TRBJ2-2|-
TGTGCCAGCAGTCCCCAGGGGGCCGGGGAGCTGTTTTTT
CASSPQGAGELFF
>TRBV23-1|-|TRBJ2-5|-
TGCGCCAGCAGTCAATCGGACCAGGGGACCCGGTGGGAGACCCAGTACTTC
CASSQSDQGTRWETQYF
>TRBV10-2|-|TRBJ2-1|-
TGCGCCAGCAGTGGGGGCAGTTCCTCCTACAATGAGCAGTTCTTC
CASSGGSSSYNEQFF
>TRBV7-2|TRBD2|TRBJ2-5|once
TGTGCCAGCAGCCCGAGGACTAGCGGGACTAATTGGGAGACCCAGTACTTC
CASSPRTSGTNWETQYF
>TRBV6-2/TRBV6-3|-|TRBJ2-5|-
TGTGCCAGCAGTTATACAGGAGAGACCCAGTACTTC
CASSYTGETQYF